This T cell receptor beta chain was documented in a study of tumor-infiltrating lymphocytes in primary liver carcinoma. CDR1 SGHAT and CDR2 FQNNGV come from the germline V gene. The CDR3 is 13 residues long. To note about this clonotype: At one end, the junction sequence differs from germline, possibly due to a read error.

The study extracted blood RNA from unsorted whole blood and also extracted germline DNA. Researchers generated TCR beta cDNA from around 0.55 ug of total RNA, relying on a constant-region primer. Modified slightly, ARM-PCR produced TCR beta libraries over three nested multiplex PCR rounds. Primers for the first two PCR rounds were TRBV1-TRBV30 forward primers and a C-beta reverse primer (around 11 cycles per round). TCRdb ran MiXCR on the multiplex PCR reads and lists one entry per CDR3 protein. The sample carries 300,000 to 400,000 distinct CDR3 sequences, less than 65% recorded once. The rearrangement joins TRBV11-2 to TRBJ2-1, with 8 positions matching TRBD2. This receptor was taken from a man aged 35 to 55 with primary liver carcinoma and hepatitis B virus infection. What was sequenced was peripheral blood. CDR3 coding DNA: TGCGCCAACAGCCTGACTAGCGTCAATGAGCAGTTCTTC. Its translation is CANSLTSVNEQFF.